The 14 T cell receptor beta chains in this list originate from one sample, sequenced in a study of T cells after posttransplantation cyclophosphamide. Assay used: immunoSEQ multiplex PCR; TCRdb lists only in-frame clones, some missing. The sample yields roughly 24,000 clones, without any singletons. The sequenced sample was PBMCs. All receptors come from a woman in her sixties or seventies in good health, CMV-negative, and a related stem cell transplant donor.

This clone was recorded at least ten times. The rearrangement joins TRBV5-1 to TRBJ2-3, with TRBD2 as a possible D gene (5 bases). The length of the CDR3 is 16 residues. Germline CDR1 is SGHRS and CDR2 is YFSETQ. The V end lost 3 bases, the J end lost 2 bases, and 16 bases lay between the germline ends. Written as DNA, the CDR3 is TGCGCCAGCAGCTCGATTCCCGGGAAAAACACAGATACGCAGTATTTT. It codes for CASSSIPGKNTDTQYF.

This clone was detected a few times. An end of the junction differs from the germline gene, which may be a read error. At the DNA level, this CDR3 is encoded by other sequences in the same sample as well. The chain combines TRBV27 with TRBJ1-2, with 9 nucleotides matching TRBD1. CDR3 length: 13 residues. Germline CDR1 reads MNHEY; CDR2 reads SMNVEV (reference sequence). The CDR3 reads CASSSTGGHGYTF. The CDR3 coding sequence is TGCGCCAGCAGTTCAACAGGGGGCCATGGCTACACCTTC.

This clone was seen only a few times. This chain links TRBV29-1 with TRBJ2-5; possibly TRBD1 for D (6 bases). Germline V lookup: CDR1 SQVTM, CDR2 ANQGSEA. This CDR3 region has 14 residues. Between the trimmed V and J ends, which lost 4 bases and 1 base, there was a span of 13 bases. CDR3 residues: CSVAPQGRQETQYF. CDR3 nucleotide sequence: TGCAGCGTTGCCCCACAGGGACGCCAAGAGACCCAGTACTTC.

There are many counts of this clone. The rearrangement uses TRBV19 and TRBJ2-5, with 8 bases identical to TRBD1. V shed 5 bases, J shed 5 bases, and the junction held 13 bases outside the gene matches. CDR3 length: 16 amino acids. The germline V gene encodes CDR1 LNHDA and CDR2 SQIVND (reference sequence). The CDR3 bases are TGTGCCAGTAGTTTAATCCTAACAGGGGGTAGGGAGACCCAGTACTTC. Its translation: CASSLILTGGRETQYF.

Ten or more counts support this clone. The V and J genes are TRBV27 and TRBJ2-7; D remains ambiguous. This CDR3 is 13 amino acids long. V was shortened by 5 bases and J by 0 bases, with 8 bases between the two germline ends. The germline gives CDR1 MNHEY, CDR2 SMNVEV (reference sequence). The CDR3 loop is CASSPSYSYEQYF. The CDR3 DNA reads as TGTGCCAGCAGTCCATCCTACTCCTACGAGCAGTACTTC.

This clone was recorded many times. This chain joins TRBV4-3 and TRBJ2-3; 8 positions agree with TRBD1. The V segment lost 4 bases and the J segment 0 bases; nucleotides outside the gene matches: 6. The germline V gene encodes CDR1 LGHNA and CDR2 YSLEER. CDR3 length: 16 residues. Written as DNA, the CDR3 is TGCGCCAGCAGCCTATCAGGGGGCCTGAGCACAGATACGCAGTATTTT. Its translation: CASSLSGGLSTDTQYF.

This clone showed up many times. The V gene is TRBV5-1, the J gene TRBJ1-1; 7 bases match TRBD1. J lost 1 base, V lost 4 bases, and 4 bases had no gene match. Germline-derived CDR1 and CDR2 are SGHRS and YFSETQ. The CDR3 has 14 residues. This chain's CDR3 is CASSLRTGNTEAFF. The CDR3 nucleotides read TGCGCCAGCAGCCTACGGACAGGGAACACTGAAGCTTTCTTT.

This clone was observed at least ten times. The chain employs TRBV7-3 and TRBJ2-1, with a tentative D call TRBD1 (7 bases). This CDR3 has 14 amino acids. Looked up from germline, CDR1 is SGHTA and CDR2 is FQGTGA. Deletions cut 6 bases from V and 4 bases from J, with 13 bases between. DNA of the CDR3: TGTGCCAGCAGGGAGGGGGCCGGATACAATGAGCAGTTCTTC. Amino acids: CASREGAGYNEQFF.

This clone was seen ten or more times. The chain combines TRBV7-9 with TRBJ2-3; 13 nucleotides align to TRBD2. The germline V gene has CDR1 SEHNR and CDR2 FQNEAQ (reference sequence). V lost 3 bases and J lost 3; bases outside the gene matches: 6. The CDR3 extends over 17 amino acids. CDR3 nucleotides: TGTGCCAGCAGCTTGCAGACTAGCGGGGGGTTAACAGATACGCAGTATTTT. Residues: CASSLQTSGGLTDTQYF.

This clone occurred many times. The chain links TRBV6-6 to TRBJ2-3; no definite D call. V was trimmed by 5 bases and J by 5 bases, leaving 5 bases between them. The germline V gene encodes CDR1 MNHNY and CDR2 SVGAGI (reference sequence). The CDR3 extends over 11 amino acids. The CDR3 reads CASSVVDTQYF. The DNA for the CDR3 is TGTGCCAGCAGTGTAGTAGATACGCAGTATTTT.

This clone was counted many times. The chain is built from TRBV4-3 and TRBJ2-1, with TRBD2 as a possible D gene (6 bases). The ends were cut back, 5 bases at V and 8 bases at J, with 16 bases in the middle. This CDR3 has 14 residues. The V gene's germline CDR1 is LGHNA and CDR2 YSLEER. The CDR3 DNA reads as TGCGCCAGCAGCTTGGGACTCCGCTCCGATGAGCAGTTCTTC. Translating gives CASSLGLRSDEQFF.

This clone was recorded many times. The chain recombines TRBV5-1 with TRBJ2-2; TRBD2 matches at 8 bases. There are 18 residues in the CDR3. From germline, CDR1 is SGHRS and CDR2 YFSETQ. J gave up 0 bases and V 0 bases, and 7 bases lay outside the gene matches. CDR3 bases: TGCGCCAGCAGCTTGGCCGTTTTAGCGGGGACGAACACCGGGGAGCTGTTTTTT. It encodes CASSLAVLAGTNTGELFF.

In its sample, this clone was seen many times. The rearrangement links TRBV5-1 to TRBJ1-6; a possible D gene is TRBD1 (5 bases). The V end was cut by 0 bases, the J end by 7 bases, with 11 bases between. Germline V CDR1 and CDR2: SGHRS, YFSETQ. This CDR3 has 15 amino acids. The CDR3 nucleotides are TGCGCCAGCAGCTTGGAGGGACTCCAAAATTCACCCCTCCACTTT. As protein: CASSLEGLQNSPLHF.

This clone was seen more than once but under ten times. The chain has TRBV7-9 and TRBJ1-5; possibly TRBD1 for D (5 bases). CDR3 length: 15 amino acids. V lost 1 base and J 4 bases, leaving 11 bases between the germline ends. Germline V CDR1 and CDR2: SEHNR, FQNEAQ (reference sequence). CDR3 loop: CASSLGTRSNQPQHF. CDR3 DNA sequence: TGTGCCAGCAGCTTAGGGACAAGGTCAAATCAGCCCCAGCATTTT.